The rows below give T cell receptor beta chains drawn from one sample of a study of Ad26.COV2.S vaccination and SARS-CoV-2 variants. Profiling relied on immunoSEQ multiplex PCR, and the TCRdb table lists in-frame clones only, not all of them. This table holds about 240,000 clones, around nine tenths found once. The material was peripheral blood, obtained in a trial of Ad26.COV2.S vaccine versus placebo. The receptors were sampled from a person between 18 and 60 years old who received the Ad26.COV2.S COVID-19 vaccine or a placebo. Each CDR3 is given with its conserved first and last residue. A D gene is named only where the DNA matches it firmly. Clone size is stated in some rows and not others, as once, few, many or a class when expanded.

TRBV27	TRBD1	-	TRBJ1-6	TGTGCCAGCAGTTTATTCGGGACAGGGAACTCACCCCTCCACTTT	CASSLFGTGNSPLHF
TRBV19	-	-	TRBJ1-4	TGTGCCAGTAGTGGAGGGGTCATTAATGAAAAACTGTTTTTT	CASSGGVINEKLFF
TRBV7-9	TRBD1	-	TRBJ2-1	TGTGCCAGCAGCTCGACAGGGTATGAGCAGTTCTTC	CASSSTGYEQFF
TRBV6-2/TRBV6-3	-	few	TRBJ2-2	TGTGCCAGCAGTTATAGGGAGGTCACCGGGGAGCTGTTTTTT	CASSYREVTGELFF
TRBV11-3	-	-	TRBJ2-3	TGTGCCAGCAGCTTAGGGAGTATGGGGCCCGTAGATACGCAGTATTTT	CASSLGSMGPVDTQYF
TRBV5-5	-	-	TRBJ2-2	TGTGCCAGCAGCCGCGTCGGCACCGGGGAGCTGTTTTTT	CASSRVGTGELFF
TRBV30	-	-	TRBJ2-3	TGTGCCTCAGGGGCGGCAGATACGCAGTATTTT	CASGAADTQYF
TRBV6-5	-	-	TRBJ2-5	TGTGCCAGCAGTTACATGGCCGCGGAGACCCAGTACTTC	CASSYMAAETQYF
TRBV27	-	-	TRBJ2-7	TGTGCCAGCAGATCACCCGTTAGGGGTGAGGTATACGAGCAGTACTTC	CASRSPVRGEVYEQYF
TRBV6-5	-	few	TRBJ1-1	TGTGCCAGCAGTTTCCTAGAAGGGTCCGAAGCTTTCTTT	CASSFLEGSEAFF
TRBV6-6	-	few	TRBJ1-2	TGTGCCAGCAGCCCAGACCGAAGATTCTATGGCTACACCTTC	CASSPDRRFYGYTF
TRBV6-5	-	-	TRBJ2-1	TGTGCCAGCAGTTACTCGACGGGGGGCACTGAGCAGTTCTTC	CASSYSTGGTEQFF
TRBV29-1	-	-	TRBJ1-1	TGCAGCGCCTTGGGAGGGGTCGGCACTGAAGCTTTCTTT	CSALGGVGTEAFF
TRBV28	TRBD2	-	TRBJ2-5	TGTGCCAGCAGTTTAAACCTACTAGCGGAAGAGACCCAGTACTTC	CASSLNLLAEETQYF
TRBV27	-	-	TRBJ2-2	TGTGCCAGCAGTTTGCAGGGGAGGAACACCGGGGAGCTGTTTTTT	CASSLQGRNTGELFF
TRBV6-5	-	few	TRBJ1-2	TGTGCCAGCAGAGGGGACCCCCCTCTACACTATGGCTACACCTTC	CASRGDPPLHYGYTF
TRBV6-2/TRBV6-3	TRBD2	-	TRBJ2-5	TGTGCCAGCAGTTACGGGCTAGCGGGGGATAGAGAGACCCAGTACTTC	CASSYGLAGDRETQYF
TRBV7-2	-	-	TRBJ2-7	TGTGCCAGCAGCTTTCCGGACAGTTACGAGCAGTACTTC	CASSFPDSYEQYF
TRBV7-2	TRBD1	-	TRBJ2-7	TGTGCCAGCAGCTTCCGGGACAGGGACTACGAGCAGTACTTC	CASSFRDRDYEQYF
TRBV9	TRBD2	-	TRBJ2-1	TGTGCCAGCAGCCCTCGGAAAGCGGGAGGGGGGACGCATGAGCAGTTCTTC	CASSPRKAGGGTHEQFF
TRBV5-1	TRBD2	-	TRBJ2-1	TGCGCCAGCAGCTTCCCTAGGACTAGCGGGAGTAACTACGGTGAGCAGTTCTTC	CASSFPRTSGSNYGEQFF
TRBV7-9	TRBD1	-	TRBJ2-1	TGTGCCAGCAGCACCGGACAGGTTGGCAATGAGCAGTTCTTC	CASSTGQVGNEQFF
TRBV19	-	-	TRBJ1-2	TGTGCCAGTCGTACAAACAGACTCGGCTACACCTTC	CASRTNRLGYTF
TRBV9	TRBD1	-	TRBJ1-6	TGTGCCAGCAGCCCGCTTGGGGGACAGTCCAATTCACCCCTCCACTTT	CASSPLGGQSNSPLHF
TRBV18	-	once	TRBJ2-7	TGTGCCAGCTCACAAGACAGTTCCTACGAGCAGTACTTC	CASSQDSSYEQYF
TRBV7-2	TRBD1	-	TRBJ1-6	TGTGCCAGCAGCTACATCGGGACAGCAGATAATTCACCCCTCCACTTT	CASSYIGTADNSPLHF
TRBV3-1/TRBV3-2	-	-	TRBJ1-6	TGTGCCAGCAGCCAGCCGGGGGCAAATTCACCCCTCCACTTT	CASSQPGANSPLHF
TRBV27	TRBD1	-	TRBJ1-5	TGTGCCAGCAGTTCGACAGGGAATAATCAGCCCCAGCATTTT	CASSSTGNNQPQHF
TRBV9	TRBD2	-	TRBJ2-3	TGTGCCAGCAGCCTCGAGACTAGCGGGAGGGCGGGAGATACGCAGTATTTT	CASSLETSGRAGDTQYF